This T cell receptor beta chain emerged from a study of OX40 agonist ivuxolimab in advanced cancers. Turning to the study itself: The study enrolled dose-escalation patients with hepatocellular carcinoma, melanoma, renal cell or head and neck cancer. Partial responses were achieved by three patients: one hepatocellular carcinoma, two cutaneous melanoma. Study-level findings and limits: At 0.1 to 3.0 mg/kg, clonal expansion of CD4+ and CD8+ blood T cells had occurred by week 6.

CDR1 is PRHDT, CDR2 FYEKMQ, per germline (reference sequence). The length of the CDR3 is 14 residues. The V and J ends lost 6 bases and 0 bases, in that order; junction bases with no gene match: 4. TCRdb's copy holds only in-frame clones and misses some; the assay was immunoSEQ multiplex PCR. The top ten clones hold about 28% of a sample with about 48,000 clones, 75% to 90% of them seen once. This clone came up once. The antigen is not known. The sample was CD4+ or CD8+ T cells sorted from blood, taken in a trial of the OX40 agonist ivuxolimab. This chain uses TRBV13 with TRBJ2-7; 8 nucleotides align to TRBD2. The TCR comes from an adult with an advanced solid tumor such as melanoma, head and neck, liver or kidney cancer. Here the CDR3 reads CASRTSGSSYEQYF. In nucleotides, the CDR3 is TGTGCCAGCAGAACTAGCGGTAGCTCCTACGAGCAGTACTTC.